Presented here are 25 T cell receptor beta chains from one specimen sequenced in a study of blood T cell repertoires in COVID-19. Sequencing used immunoSEQ multiplex PCR; TCRdb keeps in-frame clones, though not all of them. The sample holds 83,000 or so clones, about 75% seen once. The sample taken for sequencing was peripheral blood. The receptors here all came from a woman over 75 with acute or convalescent COVID-19.

The chain couples TRBV9 to TRBJ2-3; TRBD1 aligns across 10 bases. V was clipped by 2 bases and J by 5 bases; unmatched bases: 8. Germline values: CDR1 SGDLS, CDR2 YYNGEE. There are 16 residues in the CDR3. The chain's CDR3 is CASSVKAGQGRDTQYF. The DNA of the CDR3 is TGTGCCAGCAGCGTGAAGGCGGGACAGGGGAGAGATACGCAGTATTTT.

This clone was counted many times. Other nucleotide sequences from this sample produce the same CDR3. The chain combines TRBV6-2 or TRBV6-3 with TRBJ2-2; no reliable D call. The germline V gene encodes CDR1 MNHEY and CDR2 SVGEGT. The CDR3 consists of 14 residues. Trimming stripped 2 bases from V and 2 bases from J, with 6 bases between. The CDR3 is CASSYARNTGELFF. The CDR3 DNA is TGTGCCAGCAGTTACGCCAGAAACACCGGGGAGCTGTTTTTT.

This chain connects TRBV24-1 to TRBJ1-4; 7 bases agree with TRBD1. V trimming: 1 base; J trimming: 3 bases; junction bases outside the gene matches: 4. This CDR3 has 16 amino acids. Germline V CDR1 and CDR2: KGHDR, SFDVKD. The CDR3 is CATSDLGGQSNEKLFF. CDR3 bases: TGTGCCACCAGTGATTTAGGGGGACAGTCTAATGAAAAACTGTTTTTT.

The chain is built from TRBV6-6 and TRBJ2-3; TRBD1 is a possible D gene (5 bases). The V gene's germline CDR1 is MNHNY and CDR2 SVGAGI (reference sequence). V was pared by 6 bases and J by 4 bases, with 20 bases between. This CDR3 region has 16 residues. The CDR3: CASSLRQSQIADTQYF. In DNA, the CDR3 is TGTGCCAGCAGCCTGAGACAGTCCCAGATCGCAGATACGCAGTATTTT.

The chain carries TRBV19 and TRBJ2-5; a possible D gene is TRBD1 (7 bases). This CDR3 has 13 amino acids. V was pared by 7 bases and J by 5 bases, with 14 bases between. Germline V gene sequence: CDR1 LNHDA, CDR2 SQIVND (reference sequence). CDR3 sequence (DNA): TGTGCCAGTATGAACAGGGGAGGCGAGACCCAGTACTTC. Encoded protein: CASMNRGGETQYF.

This clone was seen a few times. The V and J genes are TRBV30 and TRBJ2-7; D possibly corresponds to TRBD2 (6 bases). In germline, CDR1 is GTSNPN, CDR2 SVGIG (reference sequence). CDR3 length: 13 residues. V gave up 4 bases and J gave up 4 bases, with 14 bases separating them. The DNA for the CDR3 is TGTGCCTGGAATGGAGCGGGCGCGTACGAGCAGTACTTC. This translates into CAWNGAGAYEQYF. The full variable domain, completed using reference TRBV30 and TRBJ2-7, is SQTIHQWPATLVQPVGSPLSLECTVEGTSNPNLYWYRQAAGRGLQLLFYSVGIGQISSEVPQNLSASRPQDRQFILSSKKLLLSDSGFYLCAWNGAGAYEQYFGPGTRLTVT.

The rearrangement joins TRBV7-2 to TRBJ2-5; a possible D gene is TRBD1 (6 bases). Germline CDR1 reads SGHTA; CDR2 reads FQGNSA. The CDR3 has 15 amino acids. V lost 5 bases to trimming and J lost 2 bases, with 15 bases between them. This CDR3 reads CASSPQQGPQETQYF. The CDR3 DNA sequence: TGTGCCAGCAGCCCGCAGCAGGGGCCTCAAGAGACCCAGTACTTC.

This chain links TRBV2 with TRBJ2-3; 7 bases are a match to TRBD1. The length of the CDR3 is 12 residues. The germline V gene encodes CDR1 SNHLY and CDR2 FYNNEI. V shed 7 bases, J shed 6 bases, and the junction held 4 bases outside the gene matches. The CDR3 loop reads CASNAGGDTQYF. DNA of the CDR3: TGTGCCAGCAACGCAGGGGGTGATACGCAGTATTTT.

This clone was detected a few times. This sequence joins TRBV7-6 and TRBJ1-2; 9 bases match TRBD1. The CDR3 runs 13 residues. With 5 bases clipped from V and 6 bases from J, the junction kept 4 bases outside the gene matches. Germline-derived CDR1 and CDR2 are SGHVS and FNYEAQ. In nucleotides, the CDR3 is TGTGCCAGCAGCCCCCGGACAGGGGATGGCTACACCTTC. It yields the protein CASSPRTGDGYTF.

This clone was found once. This sequence joins TRBV28 and TRBJ2-6; the D gene is possibly TRBD2 (5 bases). V lost 5 bases and J 0 bases, leaving 11 bases between the germline ends. The V gene's germline CDR1 is MDHEN and CDR2 SYDVKM. The CDR3 is made up of 16 amino acids. CDR3 coding DNA: TGTGCCAGCAGTAGCGGTAGCCTCTCTGGGGCCAACGTCCTGACTTTC. Translating it yields CASSSGSLSGANVLTF. The variable domain in full, completed from reference TRBV28 and TRBJ2-6, reads DVKVTQSSRYLVKRTGEKVFLECVQDMDHENMFWYRQDPGLGLRLIYFSYDVKMKEKGDIPEGYSVSREKKERFSLILESASTNQTSMYLCASSSGSLSGANVLTFGAGSRLTVL.

The rearrangement joins TRBV4-2 to TRBJ1-5; 7 bases are shared with TRBD1. The CDR3 loop spans 17 amino acids. V shed 2 bases, J shed 0 bases, and the junction held 7 bases outside the gene matches. Germline CDR1 and CDR2: LGHNA and YNFKEQ. The CDR3 region is CASSQFHGQDSNQPQHF. The CDR3 coding sequence is TGTGCCAGCAGCCAATTCCATGGACAGGATAGCAATCAGCCCCAGCATTTT.

The chain recombines TRBV30 with TRBJ1-2; D gene unclear. The CDR3 has 12 residues. The V end was cut by 3 bases, the J end by 7 bases, with 12 bases between. Germline CDR1 reads GTSNPN; CDR2 reads SVGIG (reference sequence). This CDR3 reads CAWRSGVGGYTF. The CDR3 region has the DNA TGTGCCTGGAGGAGCGGGGTCGGTGGCTACACCTTC.

There are a few counts of this clone. V and J are TRBV11-2 and TRBJ2-1; the match to TRBD2 covers 8 bases. This CDR3 spans 15 amino acids. V lost 5 bases to trimming and J lost 9 bases; unmatched junction nucleotides: 12. Germline-derived CDR1 and CDR2 are SGHAT and FQNNGV. The CDR3: CASSPLRGGRGEQFF. The CDR3 DNA sequence: TGTGCCAGCAGCCCCCTCCGCGGGGGGCGCGGTGAGCAGTTCTTC. Supplemented by reference TRBV11-2 and TRBJ2-1, the full variable domain reads EAGVAQSPRYKIIEKRQSVAFWCNPISGHATLYWYQQILGQGPKLLIQFQNNGVVDDSQLPKDRFSAERLKGVDSTLKIQPAKLEDSAVYLCASSPLRGGRGEQFFGPGTRLTVL.

This clone came up once. The chain is built from TRBV5-1 and TRBJ1-2, with 9 nucleotides matching TRBD1. The CDR3 is 17 amino acids. Germline V gene lookup returns CDR1 SGHRS and CDR2 YFSETQ. Germline trimming cut 0 bases from V and 8 bases from J; bases unmatched to any gene: 14. The CDR3 here is CASSLGVSGQGLTGYTF. The CDR3 DNA sequence: TGCGCCAGCAGCTTGGGGGTGTCAGGACAGGGGTTGACGGGCTACACCTTC.

The V gene is TRBV3-1 (or the pseudogene TRBV3-2), the J gene TRBJ2-7; maybe TRBD2 (6 bases). The CDR3 totals 14 residues. CDR1 and CDR2 (germline): LGHDT, YNNKEL (reference sequence). V gave up 2 bases and J gave up 6 bases, with 14 bases separating them. CDR3 in DNA: TGTGCCAGCAGCCAACTTGCGGGAAGGGGCGAGCAGTACTTC. Translated, it gives CASSQLAGRGEQYF.

This chain connects TRBV27 to TRBJ1-6, with D perhaps matching TRBD1 (6 bases). The CDR3 sequence is 14 residues long. V lost 2 bases to trimming and J lost 10 bases, with 12 bases between them. The germline gives CDR1 MNHEY, CDR2 SMNVEV (reference sequence). CDR3 loop: CASSLVPGVSPLHF. CDR3 sequence (DNA): TGTGCCAGCAGTTTAGTTCCAGGGGTATCACCCCTCCACTTT.

This clone has more than one count but fewer than ten. Written as DNA, the CDR3 is TGTGCCAGCCCTAAGACAGCACGCTCCTACAATGAGCAGTTCTTC. Translated: CASPKTARSYNEQFF. The rearrangement links TRBV6-5 to TRBJ2-1; D is perhaps TRBD1 (5 bases). V shed 8 bases and J shed 0 bases, with 14 bases lying between them. The CDR3 covers 15 residues. CDR1 is MNHEY and CDR2 is SVGAGI in the germline V gene.

The chain links TRBV4-3 to TRBJ1-1; D remains ambiguous. In germline, CDR1 is LGHNA, CDR2 YSLEER. With 0 bases removed from V and 2 bases from J, the gap between germline ends came to 10 bases. CDR3 length equals 15 residues. The CDR3 nucleotides are TGCGCCAGCAGCCAAGAGGTAGCCACTAACACTGAAGCTTTCTTT. This gives the protein CASSQEVATNTEAFF.

The chain combines TRBV4-3 with TRBJ2-7; 7 bases match TRBD2. The CDR3 length is 16 residues. The V and J ends lost 1 base and 6 bases, in that order; junction bases with no gene match: 12. Germline lookup yields CDR1 LGHNA and CDR2 YSLEER. CDR3 loop: CASSQGIASGASEQYF. CDR3 in DNA: TGCGCCAGCAGCCAAGGGATTGCTAGCGGCGCTTCCGAGCAGTACTTC.

The chain joins TRBV28 to TRBJ1-1, with 7 bases lining up with TRBD1. The CDR3 is 15 residues long. V lost 6 bases to trimming and J lost 0 bases; unmatched junction nucleotides: 7. Germline CDR1 MDHEN, CDR2 SYDVKM. This CDR3 is CASSYRGALNTEAFF. CDR3 sequence (DNA): TGTGCCAGCAGCTACAGGGGCGCATTGAACACTGAAGCTTTCTTT.

In this sample, this clone turned up many times. V gene TRBV5-1 combines with J gene TRBJ2-5, with TRBD1 matching 10 bases. With V trimmed by 4 bases and J by 5 bases, 5 bases remained unmatched. The CDR3 runs to 14 residues. Looked up from germline, CDR1 is SGHRS and CDR2 is YFSETQ. The CDR3 DNA reads TGCGCCAGCAGCCTGGGGACAGGGGTGGAGACCCAGTACTTC. It yields the protein CASSLGTGVETQYF.

The chain is built from TRBV19 and TRBJ1-5; D is unresolved. V lost 11 bases, J lost 9 bases, and 17 bases lay in between. CDR3 length: 12 amino acids. Germline V gene data show CDR1 as LNHDA and CDR2 as SQIVND (reference sequence). The CDR3 DNA reads as TGTGCCGTAGGGAGATCCACGGGGCCCCAGCATTTT. This codes for CAVGRSTGPQHF.

This clone was found once. The chain is built from TRBV11-2 and TRBJ2-5; 16 bases match TRBD2. Looked up from germline, CDR1 is SGHAT and CDR2 is FQNNGV. The length of the CDR3 is 18 residues. Trimming at V came to 0 bases and at J to 4 bases, leaving 5 bases not matched to a gene. For the CDR3, the DNA is TGTGCCAGCAGCTTAGAGGGACTAGCGGGGGGGCCCAGAGAGACCCAGTACTTC. Translated, it gives CASSLEGLAGGPRETQYF. The complete variable domain, with remaining parts taken from reference TRBV11-2 and TRBJ2-5, reads EAGVAQSPRYKIIEKRQSVAFWCNPISGHATLYWYQQILGQGPKLLIQFQNNGVVDDSQLPKDRFSAERLKGVDSTLKIQPAKLEDSAVYLCASSLEGLAGGPRETQYFGPGTRLLVL.

This clone came up a few times. The chain couples TRBV19 to TRBJ1-2, with a weak D call TRBD1 (5 bases). With 7 bases removed from V and 6 bases from J, the gap between germline ends came to 15 bases. The CDR3 extends over 13 amino acids. Germline CDR1 and CDR2: LNHDA and SQIVND (reference sequence). The CDR3 sequence is CASNRGVGDGYTF. The CDR3 DNA reads TGTGCCAGTAATCGGGGGGTTGGCGATGGCTACACCTTC.

This clone was recorded at least ten times. The rearrangement joins TRBV7-2 to TRBJ2-7, with D possibly matching TRBD2 (6 bases). Per germline, CDR1 SGHTA and CDR2 FQGNSA. The CDR3 loop spans 14 amino acids. V lost 1 base, J lost 6 bases, and 13 bases lay in between. The CDR3 sequence: CASSLVSGGREQYF. The CDR3 DNA follows: TGTGCCAGCAGCTTAGTGTCCGGGGGTCGCGAGCAGTACTTC.